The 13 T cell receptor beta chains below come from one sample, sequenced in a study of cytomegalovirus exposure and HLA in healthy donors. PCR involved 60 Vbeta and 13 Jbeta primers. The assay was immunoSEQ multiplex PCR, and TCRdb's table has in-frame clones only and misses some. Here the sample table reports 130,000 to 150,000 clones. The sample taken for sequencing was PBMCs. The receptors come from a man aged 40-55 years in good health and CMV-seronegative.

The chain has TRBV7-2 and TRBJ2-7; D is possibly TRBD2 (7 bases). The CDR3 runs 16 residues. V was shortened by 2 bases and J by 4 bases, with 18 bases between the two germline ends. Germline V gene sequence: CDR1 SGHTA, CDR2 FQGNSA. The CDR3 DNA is TGTGCCAGCAGCTTACAGTCCGCGGGGGCGATTTACGAGCAGTACTTC. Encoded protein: CASSLQSAGAIYEQYF. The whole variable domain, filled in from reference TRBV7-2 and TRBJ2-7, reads GAGVSQSPSNKVTEKGKDVELRCDPISGHTALYWYRQSLGQGLEFLIYFQGNSAPDKSGLPSDRFSAERTGGSVSTLTIQRTQQEDSAVYLCASSLQSAGAIYEQYFGPGTRLTVT.

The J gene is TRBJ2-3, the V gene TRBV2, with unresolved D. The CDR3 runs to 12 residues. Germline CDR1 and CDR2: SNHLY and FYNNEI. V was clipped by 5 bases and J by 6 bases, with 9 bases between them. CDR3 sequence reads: CASSLFQDTQYF. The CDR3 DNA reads TGTGCCAGCAGTTTGTTCCAGGATACGCAGTATTTT.

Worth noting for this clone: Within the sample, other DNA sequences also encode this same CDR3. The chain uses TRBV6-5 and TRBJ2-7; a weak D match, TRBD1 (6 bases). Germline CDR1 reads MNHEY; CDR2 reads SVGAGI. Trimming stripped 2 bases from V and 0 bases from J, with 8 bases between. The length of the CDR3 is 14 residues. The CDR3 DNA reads TGTGCCAGCAGTTACGGGGGCGGCTCCTACGAGCAGTACTTC. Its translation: CASSYGGGSYEQYF.

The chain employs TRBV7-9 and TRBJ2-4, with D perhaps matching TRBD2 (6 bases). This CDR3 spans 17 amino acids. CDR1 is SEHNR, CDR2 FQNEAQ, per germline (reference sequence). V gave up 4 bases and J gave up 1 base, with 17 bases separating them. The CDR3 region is CASSSPGLSSAKNIQYF. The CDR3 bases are TGTGCCAGCAGCTCTCCGGGACTCAGCTCGGCCAAAAACATTCAGTACTTC.

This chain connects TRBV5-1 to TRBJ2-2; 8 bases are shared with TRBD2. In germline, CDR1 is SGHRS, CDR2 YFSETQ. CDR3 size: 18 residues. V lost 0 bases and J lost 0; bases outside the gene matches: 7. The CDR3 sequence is CASSLEGSGITNTGELFF. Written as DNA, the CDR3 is TGCGCCAGCAGCTTGGAAGGTAGCGGGATTACGAACACCGGGGAGCTGTTTTTT.

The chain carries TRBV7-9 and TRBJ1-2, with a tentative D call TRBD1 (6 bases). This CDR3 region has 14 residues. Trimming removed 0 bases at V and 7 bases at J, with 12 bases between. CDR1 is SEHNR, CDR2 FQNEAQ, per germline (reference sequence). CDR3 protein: CASSLASGAGGYTF. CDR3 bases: TGTGCCAGCAGCTTAGCATCAGGGGCGGGTGGCTACACCTTC.

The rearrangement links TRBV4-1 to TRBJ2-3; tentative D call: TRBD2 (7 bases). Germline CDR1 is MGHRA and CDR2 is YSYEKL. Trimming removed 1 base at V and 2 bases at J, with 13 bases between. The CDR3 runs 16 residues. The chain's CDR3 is CASSQGGGGHTDTQYF. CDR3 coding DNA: TGCGCCAGCAGCCAAGGAGGCGGGGGCCACACAGATACGCAGTATTTT.

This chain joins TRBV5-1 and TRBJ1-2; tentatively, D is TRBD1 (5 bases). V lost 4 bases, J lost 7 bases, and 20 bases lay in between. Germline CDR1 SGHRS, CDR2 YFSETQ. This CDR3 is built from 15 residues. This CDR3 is CASSPGSGDYIGYTF. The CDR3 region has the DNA TGCGCCAGCAGCCCGGGGTCGGGGGACTACATTGGCTACACCTTC.

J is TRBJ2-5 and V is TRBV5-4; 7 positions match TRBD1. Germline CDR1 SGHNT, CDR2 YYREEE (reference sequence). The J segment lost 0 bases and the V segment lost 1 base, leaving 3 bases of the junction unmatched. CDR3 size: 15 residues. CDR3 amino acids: CASSLRQGYQETQYF. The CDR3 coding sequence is TGTGCCAGCAGCTTGAGACAGGGCTACCAAGAGACCCAGTACTTC.

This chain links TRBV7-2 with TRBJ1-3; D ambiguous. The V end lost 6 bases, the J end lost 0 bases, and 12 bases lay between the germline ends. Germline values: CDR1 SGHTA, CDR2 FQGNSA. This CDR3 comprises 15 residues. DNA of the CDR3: TGTGCCAGCAGTCTCAGGAGGAGCTCTGGAAACACCATATATTTT. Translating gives CASSLRRSSGNTIYF.

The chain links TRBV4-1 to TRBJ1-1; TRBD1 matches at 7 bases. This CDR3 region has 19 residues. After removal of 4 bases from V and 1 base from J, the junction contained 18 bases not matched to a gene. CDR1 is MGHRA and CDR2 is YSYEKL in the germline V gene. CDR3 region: CASSPRMIRTGTSNTEAFF. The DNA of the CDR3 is TGCGCCAGCAGCCCAAGAATGATCCGGACAGGTACCTCGAACACTGAAGCTTTCTTT.

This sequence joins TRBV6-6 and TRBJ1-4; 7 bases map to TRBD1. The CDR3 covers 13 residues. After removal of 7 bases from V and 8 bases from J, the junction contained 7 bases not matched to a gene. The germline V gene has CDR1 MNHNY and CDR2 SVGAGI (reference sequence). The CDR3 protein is CASKRQGTEKLFF. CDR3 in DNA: TGTGCCAGCAAAAGACAGGGTACCGAAAAACTGTTTTTT.

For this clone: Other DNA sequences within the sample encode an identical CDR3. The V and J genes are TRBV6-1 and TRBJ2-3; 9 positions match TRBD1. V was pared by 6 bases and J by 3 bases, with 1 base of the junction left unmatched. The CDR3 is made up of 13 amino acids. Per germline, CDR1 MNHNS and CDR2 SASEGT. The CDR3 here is CASRDRGTDTQYF. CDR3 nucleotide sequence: TGTGCCAGCAGGGACAGGGGTACAGATACGCAGTATTTT.